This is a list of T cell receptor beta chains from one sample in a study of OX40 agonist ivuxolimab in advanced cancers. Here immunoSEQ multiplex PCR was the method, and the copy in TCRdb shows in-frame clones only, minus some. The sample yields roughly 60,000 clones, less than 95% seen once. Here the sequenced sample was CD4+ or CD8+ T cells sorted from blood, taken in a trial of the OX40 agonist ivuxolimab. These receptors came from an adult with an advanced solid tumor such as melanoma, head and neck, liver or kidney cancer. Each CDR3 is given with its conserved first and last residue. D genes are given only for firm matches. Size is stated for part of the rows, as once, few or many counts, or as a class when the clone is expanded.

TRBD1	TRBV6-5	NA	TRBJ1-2	TGTGCCACCCGACAGGGGCACGGCGGCTACACCTTC	CATRQGHGGYTF
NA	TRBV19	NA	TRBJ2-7	TGTGCCAGTAGTAGAAAACAGGACGGCTCCTACGAGCAGTACTTC	CASSRKQDGSYEQYF
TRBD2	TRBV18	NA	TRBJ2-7	TGTGCCAGCTCACCCGGCGGGAGCTGGTACGAGCAGTACTTC	CASSPGGSWYEQYF
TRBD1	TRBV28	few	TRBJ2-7	TGTGCCAGCATCTCCGGACAGGCCTTTGGCGAGCAGTACTTC	CASISGQAFGEQYF
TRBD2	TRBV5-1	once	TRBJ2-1	TGCGCCAGCAGCTTGGCGGCTAGCGGGAGTTCTGAGCAGTTCTTC	CASSLAASGSSEQFF
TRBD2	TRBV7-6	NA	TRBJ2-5	TGTGCCAGCAGCTATACTAGCGGGAGCCGTTCAGAGACCCAGTACTTC	CASSYTSGSRSETQYF
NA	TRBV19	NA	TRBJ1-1	TGTGCCAGTAGTATAGATGGGGGGGGTACCTACTATGAAGCTTTCTTT	CASSIDGGGTYYEAFF
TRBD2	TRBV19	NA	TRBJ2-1	TGTGCCAGTAGTACTAGCGGACCTTACAATGAGCAGTTCTTC	CASSTSGPYNEQFF
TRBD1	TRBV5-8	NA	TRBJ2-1	TGTGCCAGCAGCTTGAGTTCAGGGGGCGAGGATGAGCAGTTCTTC	CASSLSSGGEDEQFF
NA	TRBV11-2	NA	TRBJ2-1	TGTGCCAGCAGCTTAGACGGAGTAACGGGGAATGAGCAGTTCTTC	CASSLDGVTGNEQFF
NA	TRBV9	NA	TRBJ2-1	TGTGCCAGCAGCGTAGATGGCGGGGCGATTTTGGGTGAGCAGTTCTTC	CASSVDGGAILGEQFF
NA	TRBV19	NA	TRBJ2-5	TGTGCTACCGCCGACGGGGACAAAGAGACCCAGTACTTC	CATADGDKETQYF
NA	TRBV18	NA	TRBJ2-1	TGTGCCAGCTCACCGTCCGGGAGTGGCAATGAGCAGTTCTTC	CASSPSGSGNEQFF
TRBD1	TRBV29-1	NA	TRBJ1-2	TGCAGCGTTAAGCTACAGGGGCCATCCTATGGCTACACCTTC	CSVKLQGPSYGYTF
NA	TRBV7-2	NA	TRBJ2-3	TGTGCCAGCAGCTTAGCGTACGATACATCAAGCACAGATACGCAGTATTTT	CASSLAYDTSSTDTQYF
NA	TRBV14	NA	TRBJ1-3	TGTGCCAGCAGCCAAGGTTATGGAAACACCATATATTTT	CASSQGYGNTIYF
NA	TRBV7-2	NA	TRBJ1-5	TGTGCCAGCAGCTACTTGGGAAATCAGCCCCAGCATTTT	CASSYLGNQPQHF
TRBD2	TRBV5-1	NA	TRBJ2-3	TGCGCCAGCAGCGGGACTAGCGCAGATACGCAGTATTTT	CASSGTSADTQYF
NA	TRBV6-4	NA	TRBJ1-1	TGTGCCAGCAGTGAGGGTTGGGGCACTGAAGCTTTCTTT	CASSEGWGTEAFF
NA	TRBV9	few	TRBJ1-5	TGTGCCAGCAGTCTCTCCCACTCTAGCAATCAGCCCCAGCATTTT	CASSLSHSSNQPQHF
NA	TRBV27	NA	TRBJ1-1	TGTGCCAGCAGTTTGGGGTGGGGCAGGGGAGGAGATGAAGCTTTCTTT	CASSLGWGRGGDEAFF
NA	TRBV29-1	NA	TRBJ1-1	TGCAGCGTTGACACACGGCCTTCCTCTGGGGCTTTCTTT	CSVDTRPSSGAFF
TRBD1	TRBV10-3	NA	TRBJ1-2	TGTGCCATCAGTGTGACCGCCGGGACAGACTATGGCTACACCTTC	CAISVTAGTDYGYTF
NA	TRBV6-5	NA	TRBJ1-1	TGTGCCAGCATCTCTTCAGGGAACACTGAAGCTTTCTTT	CASISSGNTEAFF
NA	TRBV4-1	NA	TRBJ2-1	TGCGCCAGCAGCCAAGGGCGAGCCCGGTACAATGAGCAGTTCTTC	CASSQGRARYNEQFF